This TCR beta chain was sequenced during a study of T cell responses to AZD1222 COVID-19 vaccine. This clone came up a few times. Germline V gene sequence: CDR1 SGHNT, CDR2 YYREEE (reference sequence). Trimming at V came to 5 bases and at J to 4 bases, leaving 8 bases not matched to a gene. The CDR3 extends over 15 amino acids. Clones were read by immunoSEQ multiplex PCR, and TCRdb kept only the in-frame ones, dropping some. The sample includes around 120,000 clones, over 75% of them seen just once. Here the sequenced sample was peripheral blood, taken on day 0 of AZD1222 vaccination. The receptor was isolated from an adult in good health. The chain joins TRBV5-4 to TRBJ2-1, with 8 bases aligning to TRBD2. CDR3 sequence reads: CASSDRAGGYNEQFF. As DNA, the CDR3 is TGTGCCAGCAGTGATCGGGCGGGAGGATACAATGAGCAGTTCTTC.